What follows are 21 T cell receptor beta chains derived from one specimen sequenced in a study of beta chain features in type 1 diabetes. As every portion of the isolated RNA was reverse transcribed, the sequencing read expressed TCRB transcripts. Here immunoSEQ multiplex PCR was the method, and the copy in TCRdb shows in-frame clones only, minus some. The sample has hundreds of thousands of clones, around 16% seen once. Specimen: naive CD4+ T cells from blood. These TCRs come from a man aged 18 to 30 in good health.

The chain combines TRBV4-2 with TRBJ2-1, with TRBD1 as a possible D gene (5 bases). Germline CDR1 reads LGHNA; CDR2 reads YNFKEQ. Trimming took off 0 bases at V and 6 bases at J, with 9 bases between the two ends. The CDR3 is 14 residues long. CDR3 in amino acids: CASSQDKGVNEQFF. The CDR3 nucleotides are TGTGCCAGCAGCCAAGATAAAGGGGTCAATGAGCAGTTCTTC.

CDR3 sequence reads: CASSVNRGPNTGELFF. CDR3 nucleotide sequence: TGTGCCAGCAGTGTAAACAGGGGGCCGAACACCGGGGAGCTGTTTTTT. J is TRBJ2-2 and V is TRBV25-1, with 9 bases that match TRBD1. CDR1 is MGHDK and CDR2 is SYGVNS in the germline V gene. Trimming removed 4 bases from V and 0 bases from J; junction bases left unmatched: 3. The CDR3 runs to 16 residues.

This clone was counted between two and nine times. The rearrangement links TRBV4-1 to TRBJ2-7, with D perhaps TRBD1 (5 bases). CDR3 length: 14 residues. Germline V CDR1 and CDR2: MGHRA, YSYEKL. Deletions cut 1 base from V and 2 bases from J, with 9 bases between. The CDR3 coding sequence is TGCGCCAGCAGCCAAGGGCAGGGTGCCTACGAGCAGTACTTC. This encodes CASSQGQGAYEQYF.

This clone was detected a few times. The V call is TRBV7-9, the J call TRBJ1-1; 7 nucleotides match TRBD1. The germline V gene encodes CDR1 SEHNR and CDR2 FQNEAQ (reference sequence). This CDR3 has 13 residues. Losses at the gene ends were 5 bases for V and 4 bases for J; bases not matched to a gene: 4. CDR3 in amino acids: CASSRGQPTEAFF. CDR3 nucleotide sequence: TGTGCCAGCAGCCGGGGACAGCCCACTGAAGCTTTCTTT. The full variable domain, in which reference TRBV7-9 and TRBJ1-1 provide the parts outside the CDR3, is DTGVSQNPRHKITKRGQNVTFRCDPISEHNRLYWYRQTLGQGPEFLTYFQNEAQLEKSRLLSDRFSAERPKGSFSTLEIQRTEQGDSAMYLCASSRGQPTEAFFGQGTRLTVV.

The J gene is TRBJ2-5, the V gene TRBV18; no firm D call. This CDR3 region has 16 residues. V was shortened by 5 bases and J by 1 base, with 17 bases between the two germline ends. Germline V gene sequence: CDR1 KGHSH, CDR2 LQKENI. CDR3 coding DNA: TGTGCCAGCTCATTCATGGGGATGAGCCTCCAAGAGACCCAGTACTTC. This translates into CASSFMGMSLQETQYF.

The rearrangement links TRBV28 to TRBJ2-7; 9 bases map to TRBD2. The CDR3 has 14 residues. The germline V gene encodes CDR1 MDHEN and CDR2 SYDVKM. With V trimmed by 3 bases and J by 6 bases, 6 bases remained unmatched. The CDR3, as DNA: TGTGCCAGCAGTTTCATAGCGGGAGCGGGCGAGCAGTACTTC. It yields the protein CASSFIAGAGEQYF.

The rearrangement uses TRBV18 and TRBJ2-7; D perhaps matches TRBD2 (6 bases). This CDR3 spans 15 amino acids. The V end was cut by 4 bases, the J end by 3 bases, with 16 bases between. The germline gives CDR1 KGHSH, CDR2 LQKENI. CDR3 sequence reads: CASSQTEGGIYEQYF. The CDR3 nucleotides read TGTGCCAGCTCACAAACGGAGGGAGGCATCTACGAGCAGTACTTC.

V and J are TRBV11-2 and TRBJ1-1; possible D gene TRBD1, 5 bases. This CDR3 comprises 16 residues. Looked up from germline, CDR1 is SGHAT and CDR2 is FQNNGV. Trimming removed 0 bases at V and 0 bases at J, with 11 bases between. As DNA, the CDR3 is TGTGCCAGCAGCTTAGAGGGGCGGGCAATGAACACTGAAGCTTTCTTT. Amino acids: CASSLEGRAMNTEAFF.

The CDR3 region is CASSLVAASTDTQYF. The CDR3 nucleotides read TGTGCCAGCAGCTTAGTGGCAGCCAGCACAGATACGCAGTATTTT. The chain has TRBV7-2 and TRBJ2-3; D ambiguous. CDR3 size: 15 residues. V dropped 1 base and J dropped 0 bases, with 8 bases sitting between them. Germline-derived CDR1 and CDR2 are SGHTA and FQGNSA.

This clone has more than one count but fewer than ten. This chain connects TRBV10-3 to TRBJ2-7; perhaps TRBD1 as D (5 bases). V shed 5 bases and J shed 2 bases, with 7 bases lying between them. The CDR3 is 12 residues long. Germline V CDR1 and CDR2: ENHRY, SYGVKD. The DNA of the CDR3 is TGTGCCATCAGTTCAGGGCCCTACGAGCAGTACTTC. This gives the protein CAISSGPYEQYF.

The chain recombines TRBV25-1 with TRBJ2-3; D gene uncertain. Looked up from germline, CDR1 is MGHDK and CDR2 is SYGVNS. The CDR3 extends over 15 amino acids. Between the trimmed V and J ends, which lost 7 bases and 0 bases, there was a span of 14 bases. This chain's CDR3 is CASTNWKGSTDTQYF. DNA for the CDR3: TGTGCCAGCACCAACTGGAAAGGAAGCACAGATACGCAGTATTTT.

V is TRBV9 and J is TRBJ1-3; D ambiguous. The CDR3 extends over 13 amino acids. Trimming took off 5 bases at V and 2 bases at J, with 8 bases between the two ends. Germline CDR1 and CDR2: SGDLS and YYNGEE. CDR3 region: CASSNGPGNTIYF. CDR3 sequence (DNA): TGTGCCAGCAGTAACGGGCCTGGAAACACCATATATTTT.

There are a few counts of this clone. The genes are TRBV7-2 and TRBJ1-2, with TRBD1 identical over 8 bases. CDR3 length: 14 residues. Per germline, CDR1 SGHTA and CDR2 FQGNSA. The V segment lost 9 bases and the J segment 4 bases; nucleotides outside the gene matches: 10. The CDR3 loop is CASWDRSKSYGYTF. Written as DNA, the CDR3 is TGTGCCAGTTGGGACAGGTCCAAGTCCTATGGCTACACCTTC. The variable domain in full, completed from reference TRBV7-2 and TRBJ1-2, reads GAGVSQSPSNKVTEKGKDVELRCDPISGHTALYWYRQSLGQGLEFLIYFQGNSAPDKSGLPSDRFSAERTGGSVSTLTIQRTQQEDSAVYLCASWDRSKSYGYTFGSGTRLTVV.

As DNA, the CDR3 is TGTGCCAGCAGTTTGGGGAGGAGTAACACCATATATTTT. It translates to CASSLGRSNTIYF. The chain links TRBV28 to TRBJ1-3; D is undetermined. Germline CDR1 and CDR2: MDHEN and SYDVKM. The CDR3 spans 13 residues. Trimming took 3 bases from V and 7 from J, leaving 10 bases between them.

A few counts support this clone. The V and J genes are TRBV5-6 and TRBJ1-6; TRBD1 is a possible D gene (6 bases). In germline, CDR1 is SGHDT, CDR2 YYEEEE. V was clipped by 4 bases and J by 0 bases, with 17 bases between them. This CDR3 comprises 18 residues. The chain's CDR3 is CASSRRGQLSSYNSPLHF. CDR3 nucleotide sequence: TGTGCCAGCAGCAGAAGAGGACAGTTGAGCTCCTATAATTCACCCCTCCACTTT. Full variable domain (remainder filled in from reference TRBV5-6 and TRBJ1-6): DAGVTQSPTHLIKTRGQQVTLRCSPKSGHDTVSWYQQALGQGPQFIFQYYEEEERQRGNFPDRFSGHQFPNYSSELNVNALLLGDSALYLCASSRRGQLSSYNSPLHFGNGTRLTVT.

The chain joins TRBV29-1 to TRBJ1-1, with unresolved D. Germline loops: CDR1 SQVTM, CDR2 ANQGSEA. The CDR3 sequence is 12 residues long. V was cut by 6 bases and J by 4 bases, with 12 bases left in between. CDR3 DNA sequence: TGCAGCGTGGCGCTCCCGGGCACTGAAGCTTTCTTT. Translating it yields CSVALPGTEAFF.

The table lists this clone with a few counts. CDR3 in amino acids: CASRQVGTGLGYTF. DNA of the CDR3: TGTGCCAGCAGACAGGTCGGGACAGGGCTCGGCTACACCTTC. The chain uses TRBV6-4 and TRBJ1-2; 9 bases agree with TRBD1. Trimming at V came to 6 bases and at J to 8 bases, leaving 10 bases not matched to a gene. This CDR3 contains 14 residues. Germline V gene lookup returns CDR1 MRHNA and CDR2 SNTAGT.

V usage is TRBV25-1 and J usage is TRBJ1-5; D might be TRBD1 (5 bases). V lost 6 bases, J lost 1 base, and 13 bases lay in between. Germline V CDR1 and CDR2: MGHDK, SYGVNS. The CDR3 has 15 amino acids. The CDR3, as DNA: TGTGCCAGCAGCCCCGCGGGGCCCAGCAATCAGCCCCAGCATTTT. It specifies CASSPAGPSNQPQHF.

This clone was detected many times. The chain combines TRBV7-9 with TRBJ2-2, with TRBD1 identical over 7 bases. Germline V gives CDR1 SEHNR, CDR2 FQNEAQ (reference sequence). V was clipped by 5 bases and J by 6 bases; unmatched bases: 3. There are 13 residues in the CDR3. Written as DNA, the CDR3 is TGTGCCAGCAGCCTCCAGGGGGCCGGGGAGCTGTTTTTT. It specifies CASSLQGAGELFF.

This clone was counted only a few times. The chain joins TRBV7-2 to TRBJ1-6, with 10 bases lining up with TRBD1. With V trimmed by 1 base and J by 10 bases, 4 bases remained unmatched. This CDR3 region has 15 residues. Germline assignment: CDR1 SGHTA and CDR2 FQGNSA. This CDR3 reads CASSLGGTGASPLHF. CDR3 nucleotides: TGTGCCAGCAGCTTAGGAGGGACAGGGGCCTCACCCCTCCACTTT. Complete variable domain (other parts from reference TRBV7-2 and TRBJ1-6): GAGVSQSPSNKVTEKGKDVELRCDPISGHTALYWYRQSLGQGLEFLIYFQGNSAPDKSGLPSDRFSAERTGGSVSTLTIQRTQQEDSAVYLCASSLGGTGASPLHFGNGTRLTVT.

The sample holds one count of this clone. The chain uses TRBV27 and TRBJ2-1; possibly TRBD1 for D (6 bases). V lost 6 bases to trimming and J lost 4 bases, with 25 bases between them. The CDR3 spans 18 residues. Germline-derived CDR1 and CDR2 are MNHEY and SMNVEV (reference sequence). The CDR3 bases are TGTGCCAGCAGATCACCTACCTCGAGAACAGGGAGTTACAATGAGCAGTTCTTC. It specifies CASRSPTSRTGSYNEQFF.